A single sample gave rise to the 28 T cell receptor beta chains below, sequenced in a study of Ad26.COV2.S vaccination and SARS-CoV-2 variants. Libraries were prepared by immunoSEQ multiplex PCR; TCRdb keeps only in-frame clonotypes and omits some of them. Among about 440,000 clones listed, around 88% were seen once. Treatment of the sample: some 20 received Ad26.COV2.S at low or high dose, single or two shots; 5 received placebo; per-sample allocation not given. Sampling was done on day 63 after the first vaccine or placebo injection. The specimen comprised peripheral blood, sampled in a trial of Ad26.COV2.S vaccine versus placebo. These receptors were taken from a person aged 18 to 65 who received the Ad26.COV2.S COVID-19 vaccine or a placebo.

This rearrangement joins TRBV24-1 to TRBJ2-1; 7 bases are shared with TRBD1. Losses at the gene ends were 4 bases for V and 12 bases for J; bases not matched to a gene: 11. This CDR3 is built from 14 residues. The germline gives CDR1 KGHDR, CDR2 SFDVKD. Here the CDR3 DNA reads TGTGCCACCAGTGACCCCCAGACAGGGCCTCGGCAGTTCTTC. Translated, it gives CATSDPQTGPRQFF.

The chain has TRBV3-1 (or the pseudogene TRBV3-2) and TRBJ2-7, with D perhaps given as TRBD1 or TRBD2 (5 bases each). Deletions cut 4 bases from V and 3 bases from J, with 16 bases between. The length of the CDR3 is 15 residues. Germline V gene sequence: CDR1 LGHDT, CDR2 YNNKEL (reference sequence). In nucleotides, the CDR3 is TGTGCCAGCAGCCTGGGGGTCAGAGGAAACTACGAGCAGTACTTC. Translating gives CASSLGVRGNYEQYF.

The chain is built from TRBV19 and TRBJ1-5, with D hard to call. Per germline, CDR1 LNHDA and CDR2 SQIVND (reference sequence). V was cut by 4 bases and J by 2 bases, with 12 bases left in between. This CDR3 is built from 15 residues. CDR3 DNA sequence: TGTGCCAGTAGTACCGGACTTGTAGGCAATCAGCCCCAGCATTTT. This encodes CASSTGLVGNQPQHF.

The chain couples TRBV3-1 (or the pseudogene TRBV3-2) to TRBJ1-5, with 7 positions matching TRBD1. The V and J ends lost 1 base and 8 bases, in that order; junction bases with no gene match: 11. Germline-derived CDR1 and CDR2 are LGHDT and YNNKEL (reference sequence). The CDR3 length is 16 residues. This CDR3 is CASSQVDRDSRKPQHF. CDR3 in DNA: TGTGCCAGCAGCCAAGTCGACCGGGACAGCCGAAAGCCCCAGCATTTT.

This chain uses TRBV6-2 or TRBV6-3 with TRBJ1-5, with D possibly TRBD1 on 5 matching bases. Trimming removed 5 bases from V and 3 bases from J, with 11 bases in between. The CDR3 length is 14 residues. Per germline, CDR1 MNHEY and CDR2 SVGEGT. The CDR3 DNA follows: TGTGCCAGCAGTGGGGCTTTGGTCAATCAGCCCCAGCATTTT. As protein: CASSGALVNQPQHF.

V gene TRBV30 combines with J gene TRBJ1-4; the D is unclear. Trimming shortened V by 1 base and J by 8 bases, and 14 bases separated the two germline ends. Looked up from germline, CDR1 is GTSNPN and CDR2 is SVGIG (reference sequence). This CDR3 comprises 14 residues. The CDR3 loop reads CAWSGAPNWEKLFF. The DNA for the CDR3 is TGTGCCTGGAGTGGCGCTCCGAACTGGGAAAAACTGTTTTTT.

This chain links TRBV18 with TRBJ1-1, with D unresolved. Per germline, CDR1 KGHSH and CDR2 LQKENI. The V and J ends lost 3 bases and 1 base respectively, with 9 bases between them. The CDR3 loop spans 14 amino acids. This CDR3 is CASSPRRENTEAFF. CDR3 bases: TGTGCCAGCTCACCTCGGCGGGAGAACACTGAAGCTTTCTTT.

The chain has TRBV27 and TRBJ2-3; TRBD2 aligns across 9 bases. This CDR3 has 16 residues. Germline V gene data show CDR1 as MNHEY and CDR2 as SMNVEV (reference sequence). J was trimmed by 5 bases and V by 1 base; bases with no gene match: 7. CDR3 region: CASSLWVAGVEDTQYF. The CDR3, as DNA: TGTGCCAGCAGTTTATGGGTAGCGGGAGTGGAAGATACGCAGTATTTT.

V and J are TRBV12-3 or TRBV12-4 and TRBJ2-5, with D uncertain. CDR3 length: 13 residues. V lost 1 base and J 4 bases, leaving 7 bases between the germline ends. CDR3: CASSLGSRETQYF. The CDR3, as DNA: TGTGCCAGCAGTTTAGGGTCCAGAGAGACCCAGTACTTC.

The V gene is TRBV7-6, the J gene TRBJ2-1; 8 nucleotides match TRBD2. CDR1 and CDR2 from the germline V gene are SGHVS and FNYEAQ. The V and J ends lost 6 bases and 9 bases, in that order; junction bases with no gene match: 10. CDR3 size: 14 residues. The CDR3 is CASSPGLASGEQFF. In DNA form, the CDR3 reads TGTGCCAGCAGTCCCGGACTAGCTTCGGGTGAGCAGTTCTTC.

This chain connects TRBV28 to TRBJ1-2; D gene unclear. The length of the CDR3 is 14 residues. The V end lost 5 bases, the J end lost 6 bases, and 16 bases lay between the germline ends. CDR1 is MDHEN and CDR2 is SYDVKM in the germline V gene. The CDR3 region has the DNA TGTGCCAGCAGTGTGGGTCCAAAACCACATGGCTACACCTTC. Amino acid sequence: CASSVGPKPHGYTF.

The V call is TRBV5-6, the J call TRBJ2-3; TRBD1 matches 8 bases. Trimming took 0 bases from V and 5 from J; bases not matched to a gene: 8. Germline CDR1 and CDR2: SGHDT and YYEEEE. The CDR3 runs 16 residues. The CDR3 loop is CASSLVDRAFGDTQYF. CDR3 nucleotide sequence: TGTGCCAGCAGCTTGGTGGACAGGGCTTTTGGAGATACGCAGTATTTT.

The rearrangement links TRBV7-8 to TRBJ1-5; 10 bases fit TRBD1. Germline V gene lookup returns CDR1 SGHVS and CDR2 FQNEAQ. The CDR3 runs to 15 residues. Trimming cost V 6 bases and J 4 bases; bases outside gene matches: 6. In nucleotides, the CDR3 is TGTGCCAGCAGAACTGGGACAGGGGTTAATCAGCCCCAGCATTTT. Its translation: CASRTGTGVNQPQHF.

CDR3 loop: CASSLGQTGSTEAFF. The CDR3 coding sequence is TGTGCCAGCAGTTTGGGGCAGACAGGCAGCACTGAAGCTTTCTTT. The chain employs TRBV27 and TRBJ1-1; the D gene is possibly TRBD1 (6 bases). Trimming took 3 bases from V and 4 from J, leaving 15 bases between them. The CDR3 runs to 15 residues. Germline CDR1 MNHEY, CDR2 SMNVEV (reference sequence).

The gene calls are TRBV13 and TRBJ2-7; D perhaps matches TRBD2 (6 bases). The ends were cut back, 2 bases at V and 0 bases at J, with 23 bases in the middle. The CDR3 is 19 amino acids. Looked up from germline, CDR1 is PRHDT and CDR2 is FYEKMQ (reference sequence). CDR3 sequence (DNA): TGTGCCAGCAGCTTACGTAGCCGGGACTTACTACCGAGCTCCTACGAGCAGTACTTC. It specifies CASSLRSRDLLPSSYEQYF. Looking up the rest from reference TRBV13 and TRBJ2-7 gives the full variable domain: AAGVIQSPRHLIKEKRETATLKCYPIPRHDTVYWYQQGPGQDPQFLISFYEKMQSDKGSIPDRFSAQQFSDYHSELNMSSLELGDSALYFCASSLRSRDLLPSSYEQYFGPGTRLTVT.

The chain joins TRBV19 to TRBJ2-7; a weak D match, TRBD2 (5 bases). The CDR3 length is 13 residues. The germline gives CDR1 LNHDA, CDR2 SQIVND (reference sequence). Deletions cut 6 bases from V and 4 bases from J, with 13 bases between. CDR3 protein: CASSYTRGYEQYF. The CDR3 DNA follows: TGTGCCAGTAGCTACACCCGGGGATACGAGCAGTACTTC.

This chain joins TRBV19 and TRBJ2-7, with unresolved D. This CDR3 is 15 amino acids long. Germline CDR1 reads LNHDA; CDR2 reads SQIVND (reference sequence). Trimming took 4 bases from V and 0 from J, leaving 13 bases between them. The DNA of the CDR3 is TGTGCCAGTAGTAACCGGGCCAGGAGCTCCTACGAGCAGTACTTC. Its translation is CASSNRARSSYEQYF.

In the case of this clone: One end of the junction is discordant with germline, which a read error may explain. The V call is TRBV14, the J call TRBJ2-7; D is ambiguous. CDR3 size: 12 residues. Looked up from germline, CDR1 is SGHDN and CDR2 is FVKESK. The CDR3 sequence is CASSQDRVSLAF. Written as DNA, the CDR3 is TGTGCCAGCAGCCAAGATAGGGTCTCGTTGGCCTTC.

The chain carries TRBV28 and TRBJ2-1; maybe TRBD2 (5 bases). From germline, CDR1 is MDHEN and CDR2 SYDVKM. Trimming took off 10 bases at V and 4 bases at J, with 20 bases between the two ends. The CDR3 covers 15 residues. The CDR3 sequence: CATKTRLLTYNEQFF. The CDR3 DNA reads TGTGCCACGAAAACTAGACTTCTTACTTACAATGAGCAGTTCTTC.

This chain uses TRBV28 with TRBJ1-6; D might be TRBD1 (6 bases). From germline, CDR1 is MDHEN and CDR2 SYDVKM. V was trimmed by 7 bases and J by 10 bases, leaving 17 bases between them. This CDR3 is 14 amino acids long. The CDR3 region has the DNA TGTGCCAGCATTTGGGGAGGGGGAGGATCACCCCTCCACTTT. This codes for CASIWGGGGSPLHF.

The genes are TRBV11-3 and TRBJ2-3; D may correspond to TRBD1 or TRBD2 (5 bases each). Deletions cut 3 bases from V and 4 bases from J, with 14 bases between. Per the germline V gene, CDR1 is SGHNT and CDR2 is YENEEA. CDR3 length equals 15 residues. The CDR3 loop is CASSFRGRSADTQYF. The CDR3 bases are TGTGCCAGCAGCTTCCGGGGCCGGTCGGCAGATACGCAGTATTTT.

The rearrangement links TRBV27 to TRBJ2-2, with TRBD1 matching over 9 bases. Trimming took 2 bases from V and 4 from J; bases not matched to a gene: 2. The CDR3 has 15 residues. Germline CDR1 is MNHEY and CDR2 is SMNVEV (reference sequence). This CDR3 reads CASSLGTGITGELFF. CDR3 DNA: TGTGCCAGCAGTTTAGGGACAGGGATCACCGGGGAGCTGTTTTTT.

V gene TRBV11-2 combines with J gene TRBJ2-1; 10 bases agree with TRBD2. CDR1 and CDR2 from the germline V gene are SGHAT and FQNNGV. The length of the CDR3 is 17 residues. The V and J ends lost 2 bases and 6 bases, in that order; junction bases with no gene match: 10. The CDR3 DNA reads TGTGCCAGCAGCTTATTAGCGGGGGGATACGGTAGCAATGAGCAGTTCTTC. Translating it yields CASSLLAGGYGSNEQFF.

This clone appeared once. The rearrangement links TRBV4-3 to TRBJ2-4; D remains ambiguous. Germline V CDR1 and CDR2: LGHNA, YSLEER. The CDR3 is 13 residues long. V shed 4 bases and J shed 7 bases, with 11 bases lying between them. The CDR3 nucleotides are TGCGCCAGCAGCCTCACGTTGGCTAACATTCAGTACTTC. As protein: CASSLTLANIQYF.

The gene calls are TRBV27 and TRBJ1-1, with D possibly TRBD1 on 6 matching bases. Deletions cut 2 bases from V and 4 bases from J, with 14 bases between. There are 15 residues in the CDR3. Germline values: CDR1 MNHEY, CDR2 SMNVEV (reference sequence). The CDR3 coding sequence is TGTGCCAGCAGTTTAGGACGAGGGGGTTCCACTGAAGCTTTCTTT. Its translation: CASSLGRGGSTEAFF.

This chain links TRBV6-5 with TRBJ2-7, with TRBD2 matching 12 bases. The CDR3 consists of 12 residues. With 6 bases clipped from V and 12 bases from J, the junction kept 6 bases outside the gene matches. Germline loops: CDR1 MNHEY, CDR2 SVGAGI. The CDR3: CASRQTSGSLYF. CDR3 bases: TGTGCCAGCAGGCAGACTAGCGGGAGTTTGTACTTC.

This chain connects TRBV7-2 to TRBJ1-2; D is perhaps TRBD1 (5 bases). Trimming stripped 2 bases from V and 7 bases from J, with 11 bases between. Germline CDR1 is SGHTA and CDR2 is FQGNSA. This CDR3 region has 13 residues. The CDR3 coding sequence is TGTGCCAGCAGCTTAAGACAGAGCCGTGGCTACACCTTC. Its translation is CASSLRQSRGYTF. Variable domain in full (rest from reference TRBV7-2 and TRBJ1-2): GAGVSQSPSNKVTEKGKDVELRCDPISGHTALYWYRQSLGQGLEFLIYFQGNSAPDKSGLPSDRFSAERTGGSVSTLTIQRTQQEDSAVYLCASSLRQSRGYTFGSGTRLTVV.

The chain has TRBV7-9 and TRBJ1-2, with 9 bases matching TRBD1. Germline values: CDR1 SEHNR, CDR2 FQNEAQ (reference sequence). After removal of 5 bases from V and 6 bases from J, the junction contained 4 bases not matched to a gene. The CDR3 is 13 residues long. The CDR3 loop reads CASSQGQGNGYTF. DNA of the CDR3: TGTGCCAGCAGCCAGGGACAGGGAAATGGCTACACCTTC.